The clone carrying this TCR beta chain turned up a few times. V was cut by 7 bases and J by 0 bases, with 13 bases left in between. Germline V CDR1 and CDR2: LNHDA, SQIVND (reference sequence). This CDR3 is 15 amino acids long. This sample was taken from a study of blood T cell repertoires in COVID-19. The wider study: Both acute and convalescent COVID-19 samples were obtained from the United States, Italy and Spain.

Generated by immunoSEQ multiplex PCR, the TCRdb table keeps only in-frame clones and is missing some. The data contain about 50,000 clones, roughly 85% of them singletons. The sequence was collected from a human donor in a cohort sampled during active COVID-19. The chain employs TRBV19 and TRBJ1-5; a weak D match, TRBD1 (6 bases). The sample taken for sequencing was peripheral blood. CDR3 in DNA: TGTGCCAGTACTACGACAGGAGTTAGCAATCAGCCCCAGCATTTT. It yields the protein CASTTTGVSNQPQHF.